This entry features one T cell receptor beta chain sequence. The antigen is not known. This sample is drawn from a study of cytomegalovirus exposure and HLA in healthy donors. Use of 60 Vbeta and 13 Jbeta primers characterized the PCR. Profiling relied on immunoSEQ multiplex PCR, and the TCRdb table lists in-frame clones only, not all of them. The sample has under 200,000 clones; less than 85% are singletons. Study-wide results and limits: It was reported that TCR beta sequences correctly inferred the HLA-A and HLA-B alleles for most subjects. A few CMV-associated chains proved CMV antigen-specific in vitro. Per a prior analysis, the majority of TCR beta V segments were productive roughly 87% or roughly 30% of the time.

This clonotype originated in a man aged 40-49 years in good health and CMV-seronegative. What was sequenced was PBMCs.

The CDR3 nucleotides read TGTGCCAGCAGCTTGCAACAGATTGAAGCTTTCTTT. This gives the protein CASSLQQIEAFF. The chain recombines TRBV5-5 with TRBJ1-1; D is ambiguous. This CDR3 has 12 amino acids. The germline V gene has CDR1 SGHKS and CDR2 YYEKEE (reference sequence). V shed 1 base and J shed 7 bases, with 8 bases lying between them.